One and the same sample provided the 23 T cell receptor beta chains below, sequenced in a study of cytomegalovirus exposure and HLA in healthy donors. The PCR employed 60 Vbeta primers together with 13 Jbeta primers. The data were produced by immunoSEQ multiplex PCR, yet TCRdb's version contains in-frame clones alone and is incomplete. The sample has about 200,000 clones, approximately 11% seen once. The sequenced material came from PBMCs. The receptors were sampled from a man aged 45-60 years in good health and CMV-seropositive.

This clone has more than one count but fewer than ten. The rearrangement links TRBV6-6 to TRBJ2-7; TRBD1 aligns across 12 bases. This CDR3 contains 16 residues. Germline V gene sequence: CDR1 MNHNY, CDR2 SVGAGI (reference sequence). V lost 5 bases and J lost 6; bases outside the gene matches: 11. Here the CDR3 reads CASSAKGDRGLFEQYV. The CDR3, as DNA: TGTGCCAGCAGTGCTAAGGGGGACAGGGGGCTATTCGAGCAGTACGTC.

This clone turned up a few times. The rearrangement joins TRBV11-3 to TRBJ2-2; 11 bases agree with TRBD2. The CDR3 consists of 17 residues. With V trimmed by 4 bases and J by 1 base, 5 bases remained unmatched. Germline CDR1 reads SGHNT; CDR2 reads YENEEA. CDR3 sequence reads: CASSSLLAGVNTGELFF. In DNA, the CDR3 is TGTGCCAGCAGCTCGTTACTAGCGGGGGTGAACACCGGGGAGCTGTTTTTT. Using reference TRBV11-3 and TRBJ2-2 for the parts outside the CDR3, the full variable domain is EAGVVQSPRYKIIEKKQPVAFWCNPISGHNTLYWYLQNLGQGPELLIRYENEEAVDDSQLPKDRFSAERLKGVDSTLKIQPAELGDSAVYLCASSSLLAGVNTGELFFGEGSRLTVL.

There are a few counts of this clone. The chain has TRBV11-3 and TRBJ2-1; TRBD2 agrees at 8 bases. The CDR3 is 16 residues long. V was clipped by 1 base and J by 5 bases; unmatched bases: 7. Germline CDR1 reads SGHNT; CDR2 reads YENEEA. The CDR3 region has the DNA TGTGCCAGCAGCTTAGGTGCGGGGGGTACAAACAATGAGCAGTTCTTC. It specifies CASSLGAGGTNNEQFF.

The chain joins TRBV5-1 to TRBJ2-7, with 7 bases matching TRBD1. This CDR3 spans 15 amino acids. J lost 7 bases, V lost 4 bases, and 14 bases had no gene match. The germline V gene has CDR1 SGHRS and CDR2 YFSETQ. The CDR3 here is CASSTTTGPSGEQYF. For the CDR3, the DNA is TGCGCCAGCAGCACGACGACAGGGCCCTCGGGGGAGCAGTACTTC. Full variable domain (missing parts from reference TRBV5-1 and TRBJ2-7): KAGVTQTPRYLIKTRGQQVTLSCSPISGHRSVSWYQQTPGQGLQFLFEYFSETQRNKGNFPGRFSGRQFSNSRSEMNVSTLELGDSALYLCASSTTTGPSGEQYFGPGTRLTVT.

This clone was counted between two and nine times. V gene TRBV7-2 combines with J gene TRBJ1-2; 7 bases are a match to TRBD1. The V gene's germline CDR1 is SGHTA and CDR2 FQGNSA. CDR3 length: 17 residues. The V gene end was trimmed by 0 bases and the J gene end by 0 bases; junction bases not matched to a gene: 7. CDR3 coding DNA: TGTGCCAGCAGCTTAGCTCCGGGAACAGGGGCTAACTATGGCTACACCTTC. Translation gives CASSLAPGTGANYGYTF.

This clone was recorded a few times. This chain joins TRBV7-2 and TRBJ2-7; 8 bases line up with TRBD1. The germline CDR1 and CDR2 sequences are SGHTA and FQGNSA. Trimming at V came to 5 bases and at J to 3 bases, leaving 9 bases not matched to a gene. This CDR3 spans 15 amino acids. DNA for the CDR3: TGTGCCAGCAGCCCCGGGACAGGAGGGGTCTACGAGCAGTACGTC. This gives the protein CASSPGTGGVYEQYV.

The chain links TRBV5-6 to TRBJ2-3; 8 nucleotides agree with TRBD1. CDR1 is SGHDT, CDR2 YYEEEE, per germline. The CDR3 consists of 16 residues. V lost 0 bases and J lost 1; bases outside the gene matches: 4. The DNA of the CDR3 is TGTGCCAGCAGCTTGGGTCCGGGACAGGGCACAGATACGCAGTATTTT. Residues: CASSLGPGQGTDTQYF.

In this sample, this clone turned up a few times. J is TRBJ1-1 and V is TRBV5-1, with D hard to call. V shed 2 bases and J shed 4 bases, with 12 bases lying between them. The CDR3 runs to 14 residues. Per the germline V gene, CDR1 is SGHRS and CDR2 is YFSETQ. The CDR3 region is CASSFRGRGTEAFF. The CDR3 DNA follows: TGCGCCAGCAGCTTTCGAGGGCGAGGCACTGAAGCTTTCTTT.

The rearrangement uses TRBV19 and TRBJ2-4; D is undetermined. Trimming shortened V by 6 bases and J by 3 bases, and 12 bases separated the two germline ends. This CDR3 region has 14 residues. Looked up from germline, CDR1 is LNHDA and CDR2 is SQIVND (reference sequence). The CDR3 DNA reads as TGTGCCAGTAGCCTCCGTCCCGGCAAAAACATTCAGTACTTC. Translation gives CASSLRPGKNIQYF.

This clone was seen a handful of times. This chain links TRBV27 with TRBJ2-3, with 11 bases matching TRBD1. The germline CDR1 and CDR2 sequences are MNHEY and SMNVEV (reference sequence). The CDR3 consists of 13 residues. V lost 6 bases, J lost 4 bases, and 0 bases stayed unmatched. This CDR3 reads CASRGQGADTQYF. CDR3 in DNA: TGTGCCAGCAGGGGACAGGGGGCAGATACGCAGTATTTT.

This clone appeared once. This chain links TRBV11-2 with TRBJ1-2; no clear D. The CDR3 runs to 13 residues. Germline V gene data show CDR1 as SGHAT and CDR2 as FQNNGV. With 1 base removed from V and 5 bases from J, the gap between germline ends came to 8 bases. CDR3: CASSLGRGYGYTF. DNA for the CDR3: TGTGCCAGCAGCTTAGGCCGAGGGTATGGCTACACCTTC.

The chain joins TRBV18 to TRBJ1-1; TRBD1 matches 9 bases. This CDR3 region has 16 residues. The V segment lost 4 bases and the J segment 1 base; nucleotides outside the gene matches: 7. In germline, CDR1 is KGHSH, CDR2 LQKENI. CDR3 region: CASSLRTGDRNTEAFF. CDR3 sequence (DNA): TGTGCCAGCTCACTGAGGACAGGGGACAGGAACACTGAAGCTTTCTTT. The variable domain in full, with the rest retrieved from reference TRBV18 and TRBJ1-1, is NAGVMQNPRHLVRRRGQEARLRCSPMKGHSHVYWYRQLPEEGLKFMVYLQKENIIDESGMPKERFSAEFPKEGPSILRIQQVVRGDSAAYFCASSLRTGDRNTEAFFGQGTRLTVV.

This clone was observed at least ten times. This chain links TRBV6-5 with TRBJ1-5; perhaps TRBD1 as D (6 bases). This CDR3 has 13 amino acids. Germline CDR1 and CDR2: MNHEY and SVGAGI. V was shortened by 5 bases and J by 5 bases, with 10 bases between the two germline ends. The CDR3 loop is CASSRSGDQPQHF. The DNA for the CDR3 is TGTGCCAGCAGTCGCTCAGGGGATCAGCCCCAGCATTTT.

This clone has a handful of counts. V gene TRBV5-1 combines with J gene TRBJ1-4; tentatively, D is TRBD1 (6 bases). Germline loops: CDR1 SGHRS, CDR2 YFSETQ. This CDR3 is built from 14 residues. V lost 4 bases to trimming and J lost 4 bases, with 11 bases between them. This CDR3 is CASSIQGDNEKLFF. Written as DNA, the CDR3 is TGCGCCAGCAGCATACAGGGAGATAATGAAAAACTGTTTTTT. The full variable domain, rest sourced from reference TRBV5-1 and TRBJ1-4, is KAGVTQTPRYLIKTRGQQVTLSCSPISGHRSVSWYQQTPGQGLQFLFEYFSETQRNKGNFPGRFSGRQFSNSRSEMNVSTLELGDSALYLCASSIQGDNEKLFFGSGTQLSVL.

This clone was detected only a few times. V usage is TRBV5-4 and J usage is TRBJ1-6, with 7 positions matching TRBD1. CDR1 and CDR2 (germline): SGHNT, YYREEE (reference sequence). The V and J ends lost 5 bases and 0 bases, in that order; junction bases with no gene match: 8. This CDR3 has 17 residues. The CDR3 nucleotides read TGTGCCAGCAGTCTCAGAAGACAGGGCTCCTATAATTCACCCCTCCACTTT. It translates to CASSLRRQGSYNSPLHF.

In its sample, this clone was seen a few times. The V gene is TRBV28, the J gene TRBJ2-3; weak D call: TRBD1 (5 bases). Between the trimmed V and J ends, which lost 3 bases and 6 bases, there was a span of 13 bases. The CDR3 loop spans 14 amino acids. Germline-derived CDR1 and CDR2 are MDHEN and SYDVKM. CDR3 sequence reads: CASSLGRTRDTQYF. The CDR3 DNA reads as TGTGCCAGCAGTTTGGGGCGGACCCGCGATACGCAGTATTTT.

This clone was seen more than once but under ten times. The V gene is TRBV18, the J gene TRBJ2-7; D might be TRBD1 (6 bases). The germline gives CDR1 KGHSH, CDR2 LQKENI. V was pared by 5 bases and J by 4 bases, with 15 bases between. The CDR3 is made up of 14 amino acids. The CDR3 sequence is CASSSDRRLYEQYF. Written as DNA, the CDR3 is TGTGCCAGCTCATCGGACAGAAGGCTGTACGAGCAGTACTTC. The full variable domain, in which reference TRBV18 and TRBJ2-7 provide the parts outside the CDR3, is NAGVMQNPRHLVRRRGQEARLRCSPMKGHSHVYWYRQLPEEGLKFMVYLQKENIIDESGMPKERFSAEFPKEGPSILRIQQVVRGDSAAYFCASSSDRRLYEQYFGPGTRLTVT.

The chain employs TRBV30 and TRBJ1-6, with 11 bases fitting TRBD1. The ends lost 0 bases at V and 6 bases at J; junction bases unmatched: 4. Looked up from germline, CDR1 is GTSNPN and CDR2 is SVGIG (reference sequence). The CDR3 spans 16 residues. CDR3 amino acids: CAWSVRDRGFNSPLHF. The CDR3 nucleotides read TGTGCCTGGAGTGTACGGGACAGGGGGTTTAATTCACCCCTCCACTTT.

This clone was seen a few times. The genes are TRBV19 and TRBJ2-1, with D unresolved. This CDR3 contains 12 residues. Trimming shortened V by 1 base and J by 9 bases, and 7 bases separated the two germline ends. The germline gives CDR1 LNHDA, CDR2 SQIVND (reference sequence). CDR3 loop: CASSIVGAEQFF. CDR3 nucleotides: TGTGCCAGTAGTATAGTGGGCGCTGAGCAGTTCTTC.

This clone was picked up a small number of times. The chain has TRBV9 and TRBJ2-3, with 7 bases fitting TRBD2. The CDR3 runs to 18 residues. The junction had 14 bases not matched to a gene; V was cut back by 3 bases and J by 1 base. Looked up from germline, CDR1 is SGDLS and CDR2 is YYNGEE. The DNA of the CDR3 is TGTGCCAGCAGCGCCCCTCCTCCTAGCGGAATTCGCACAGATACGCAGTATTTT. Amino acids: CASSAPPPSGIRTDTQYF.

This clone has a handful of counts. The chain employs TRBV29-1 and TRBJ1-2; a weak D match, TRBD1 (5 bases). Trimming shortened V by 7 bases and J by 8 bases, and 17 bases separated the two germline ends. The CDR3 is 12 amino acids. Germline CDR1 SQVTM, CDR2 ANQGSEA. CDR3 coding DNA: TGCAGCGGCCGGGACCCGGGGGAGGGCTACACCTTC. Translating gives CSGRDPGEGYTF.

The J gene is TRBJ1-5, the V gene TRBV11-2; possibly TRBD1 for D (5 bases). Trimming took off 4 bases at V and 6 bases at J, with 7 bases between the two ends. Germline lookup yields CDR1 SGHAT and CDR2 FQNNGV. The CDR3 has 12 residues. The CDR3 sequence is CASSSGGQPQHF. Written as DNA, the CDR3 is TGTGCCAGCAGCTCGGGGGGTCAGCCCCAGCATTTT.

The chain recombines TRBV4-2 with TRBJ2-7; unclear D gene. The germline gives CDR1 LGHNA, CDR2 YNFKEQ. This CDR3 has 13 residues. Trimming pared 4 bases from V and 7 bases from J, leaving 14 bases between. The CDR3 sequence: CASSPDRSREQYF. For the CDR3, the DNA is TGTGCCAGCAGCCCCGACCGGAGCCGGGAGCAGTACTTC.